In its sample, the clone carrying this T cell receptor (beta chain) was seen a few times. Its antigen is currently unknown. These data are taken from a study of T cells in Graves' hyperthyroidism and ophthalmopathy. Germline lookup yields CDR1 MNHEY and CDR2 SVGEGT. This CDR3 contains 15 residues. V was cut by 6 bases and J by 3 bases, with 15 bases left in between. Study outcomes and limitations: Blood also carried most thyroid clonotypes expanded above 0.001.

TCR beta CDR3 region amplification was performed from RNA transcripts. During a first-round RT-PCR of the TCR CDR3, the HTBI primer set was used. TCRdb ran MiXCR on the multiplex PCR reads and lists one entry per CDR3 protein. Of approximately 520,000 distinct CDR3 sequences detected, around 22% appear once; the ten largest clones hold about 11%. This receptor was taken from a woman under 40 with Graves' ophthalmopathy. Sequencing was performed on blood. The J gene is TRBJ1-5, the V gene TRBV6-2 or TRBV6-3; tentative D call: TRBD1 (5 bases). CDR3 nucleotides: TGTGCCAGCAGGCGGATCCAGGGCGTCAATCAGCCCCAGCATTTT. Amino acid sequence: CASRRIQGVNQPQHF.